The clone carrying this TCR beta chain was picked up a small number of times. Its antigen is not identified. TCRdb's table, derived via immunoSEQ multiplex PCR, lists solely in-frame clones and lacks some. In the table there are about 79,000 clones, about 91% of which are singletons. The source of the sample is a study of OX40 agonist ivuxolimab in advanced cancers. Study-wide results and limits: Expanded clones were, on average, more numerous among CD8+ T cells than CD4+.

This CDR3 has 14 amino acids. V trimming: 4 bases; J trimming: 3 bases; junction bases outside the gene matches: 2. From germline, CDR1 is SGHRS and CDR2 YFSETQ. The specimen comprised CD4+ or CD8+ T cells sorted from blood, sampled in a trial of the OX40 agonist ivuxolimab. This chain joins TRBV5-1 and TRBJ2-5, with 11 bases that match TRBD1. The receptor's source is an adult with an advanced solid tumor such as melanoma, head and neck, liver or kidney cancer. The CDR3 here is CASSGDRGKETQYF. In nucleotides, the CDR3 is TGCGCCAGCAGCGGGGACAGGGGGAAAGAGACCCAGTACTTC. Based on the CDR3 plus reference TRBV5-1 and TRBJ2-5, the full variable domain is KAGVTQTPRYLIKTRGQQVTLSCSPISGHRSVSWYQQTPGQGLQFLFEYFSETQRNKGNFPGRFSGRQFSNSRSEMNVSTLELGDSALYLCASSGDRGKETQYFGPGTRLLVL.